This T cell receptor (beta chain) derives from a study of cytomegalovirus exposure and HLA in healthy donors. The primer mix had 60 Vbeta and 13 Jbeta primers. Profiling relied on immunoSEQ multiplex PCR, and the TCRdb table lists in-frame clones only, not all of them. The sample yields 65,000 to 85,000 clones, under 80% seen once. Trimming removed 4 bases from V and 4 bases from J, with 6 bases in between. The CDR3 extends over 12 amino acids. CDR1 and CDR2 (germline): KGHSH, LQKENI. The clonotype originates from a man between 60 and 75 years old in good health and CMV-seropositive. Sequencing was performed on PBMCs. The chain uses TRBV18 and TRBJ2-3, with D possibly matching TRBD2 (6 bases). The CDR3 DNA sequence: TGTGCCAGCTCACGGGGGGCAGATACGCAGTATTTT. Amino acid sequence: CASSRGADTQYF.